One sample yielded the 2 T cell receptor beta chains listed below, sequenced in a study of blood T cell repertoires in COVID-19. Generated by immunoSEQ multiplex PCR, the TCRdb table keeps only in-frame clones and is missing some. The sample shows some 100,000 clones, 82% of them seen only once. Material for sequencing was peripheral blood. The receptors here all came from a man aged 45-65 years with active or convalescent COVID-19.

This clone was detected a few times. The chain combines TRBV4-1 with TRBJ2-7; D gene unclear. The CDR3 covers 14 residues. Trimming cost V 0 bases and J 1 base, with 7 bases left between them. Germline assignment: CDR1 MGHRA and CDR2 YSYEKL. The CDR3 here is CASSQDFRSYEQYV. Written as DNA, the CDR3 is TGCGCCAGCAGCCAAGATTTTCGTTCCTACGAGCAGTACGTC.

This clone was picked up a small number of times. V and J are TRBV10-1 and TRBJ1-4; a weak D match, TRBD1 (5 bases). This CDR3 contains 14 residues. Deletions cut 3 bases from V and 1 base from J, with 6 bases between. The germline CDR1 and CDR2 sequences are WNHNN and SYGVQD (reference sequence). CDR3: CASSDGGTNEKLFF. Written as DNA, the CDR3 is TGCGCCAGCAGTGACGGGGGAACTAATGAAAAACTGTTTTTT.